These 19 T cell receptor beta chains came from one sample sequenced in a study of radiation and T cells in renal cell carcinoma. TCRdb's table, derived via immunoSEQ multiplex PCR, lists solely in-frame clones and lacks some. The sample lists fewer than 200,000 clones; around 89% were seen once. The time point here: blood 4 weeks post-SBRT, at nephrectomy. Treatment of the sample: 15 Gy SBRT to primary tumor, nephrectomy 4 weeks later. Sequencing used blood, obtained from a patient whose treatment included radiotherapy and nephrectomy. Source of these receptors: a woman in her forties or fifties with renal cell carcinoma.

This chain uses TRBV6-5 with TRBJ1-2; D possibly corresponds to TRBD1 (5 bases). CDR3 length equals 13 residues. Per germline, CDR1 MNHEY and CDR2 SVGAGI. V lost 5 bases and J lost 7, with 14 bases in between. The CDR3 reads CASSLGTMGGYTF. The CDR3 DNA sequence: TGTGCCAGCAGTCTGGGGACGATGGGTGGCTACACCTTC.

The rearrangement links TRBV10-3 to TRBJ1-1; 9 bases line up with TRBD1. CDR1 and CDR2 from the germline V gene are ENHRY and SYGVKD. There are 14 residues in the CDR3. V gave up 6 bases and J gave up 2 bases; unmatched junction bases: 4. CDR3 in DNA: TGTGCCATCAGCAGGGACAGGGCTAACACTGAAGCTTTCTTT. Protein product: CAISRDRANTEAFF.

The V call is TRBV15, the J call TRBJ2-3; a possible D gene is TRBD2 (7 bases). The germline CDR1 and CDR2 sequences are LNHNV and YYDKDF (reference sequence). The CDR3 extends over 17 amino acids. The germline V and J ends were trimmed by 0 bases and 2 bases, with 15 bases remaining between them. The CDR3 region has the DNA TGTGCCACCAGCAGAGATGGGACGGGGGGCCACACAGATACGCAGTATTTT. Residues: CATSRDGTGGHTDTQYF.

The chain employs TRBV4-2 and TRBJ2-3, with 9 bases aligning to TRBD2. CDR1 is LGHNA and CDR2 is YNFKEQ in the germline V gene. The CDR3 is 15 amino acids. The trim removed 4 bases at V and 0 bases at J, leaving 2 bases unmatched. CDR3 sequence reads: CASSPTSGSTDTQYF. The CDR3 region has the DNA TGTGCCAGCAGCCCGACTAGCGGTAGCACAGATACGCAGTATTTT.

The J gene is TRBJ1-6, the V gene TRBV18; 9 positions agree with TRBD1. The CDR3 spans 15 residues. The germline gives CDR1 KGHSH, CDR2 LQKENI. V shed 4 bases and J 8 bases; nucleotides not matched to a gene: 6. CDR3 sequence reads: CASSHPGQGDSPLHF. CDR3 coding DNA: TGTGCCAGCTCACATCCGGGACAGGGTGATTCACCCCTCCACTTT.

The CDR3 spells CASSPGGPGAATEAFF. The CDR3 DNA is TGTGCCAGCAGCCCAGGGGGGCCAGGGGCTGCGACTGAAGCTTTCTTT. The rearrangement joins TRBV7-2 to TRBJ1-1; 7 bases map to TRBD1. Germline CDR1 is SGHTA and CDR2 is FQGNSA. The CDR3 length is 16 residues. J was trimmed by 5 bases and V by 5 bases; bases with no gene match: 14.

The chain combines TRBV6-1 with TRBJ1-2, with TRBD1 matching 9 bases. Germline CDR1 and CDR2: MNHNS and SASEGT. The CDR3 loop spans 14 amino acids. V lost 3 bases to trimming and J lost 8 bases; unmatched junction nucleotides: 7. The CDR3: CASSDWGTGPGYTF. The CDR3, as DNA: TGTGCCAGCAGTGATTGGGGGACAGGGCCAGGCTACACCTTC.

The genes are TRBV19 and TRBJ1-5; D is unclear. Germline V lookup: CDR1 LNHDA, CDR2 SQIVND (reference sequence). The CDR3 extends over 14 amino acids. With 1 base removed from V and 3 bases from J, the gap between germline ends came to 7 bases. This CDR3 is CASSIGGFNQPQHF. The CDR3 bases are TGTGCCAGTAGTATAGGAGGGTTCAATCAGCCCCAGCATTTT. The variable domain in full, completed from reference TRBV19 and TRBJ1-5, reads DGGITQSPKYLFRKEGQNVTLSCEQNLNHDAMYWYRQDPGQGLRLIYYSQIVNDFQKGDIAEGYSVSREKKESFPLTVTSAQKNPTAFYLCASSIGGFNQPQHFGDGTRLSIL.

J is TRBJ2-5 and V is TRBV19; D may match TRBD1 or TRBD2 (5 bases each). CDR1 is LNHDA and CDR2 is SQIVND in the germline V gene (reference sequence). The V end lost 5 bases, the J end lost 0 bases, and 7 bases lay between the germline ends. The CDR3 runs 13 residues. Here the CDR3 reads CASSQGHQETQYF. DNA of the CDR3: TGTGCCAGTAGTCAGGGACACCAAGAGACCCAGTACTTC.

The chain uses TRBV19 and TRBJ1-4; 11 bases are shared with TRBD1. In germline, CDR1 is LNHDA, CDR2 SQIVND (reference sequence). The J segment lost 7 bases and the V segment lost 5 bases, leaving 3 bases of the junction unmatched. This CDR3 is 14 amino acids long. CDR3 amino acids: CASSFGTGGEKLFF. The CDR3 DNA sequence: TGTGCCAGTAGTTTCGGGACAGGGGGTGAAAAACTGTTTTTT. The full variable domain, its missing parts supplied by reference TRBV19 and TRBJ1-4, is DGGITQSPKYLFRKEGQNVTLSCEQNLNHDAMYWYRQDPGQGLRLIYYSQIVNDFQKGDIAEGYSVSREKKESFPLTVTSAQKNPTAFYLCASSFGTGGEKLFFGSGTQLSVL.

The CDR3 DNA follows: TGTGCCAGCAGCTTGAACAGACCCTACGAGCAGTACTTC. Translation gives CASSLNRPYEQYF. The V gene is TRBV5-4, the J gene TRBJ2-7; D uncertain. The germline V and J ends were trimmed by 1 base and 2 bases, with 7 bases remaining between them. There are 13 residues in the CDR3. The germline gives CDR1 SGHNT, CDR2 YYREEE (reference sequence).

J is TRBJ1-2 and V is TRBV19, with D perhaps matching TRBD1 (5 bases). Germline V gene data show CDR1 as LNHDA and CDR2 as SQIVND (reference sequence). With 3 bases removed from V and 1 base from J, the gap between germline ends came to 12 bases. The CDR3 runs to 15 residues. Here the CDR3 reads CASSIRAGFNYGYTF. Written as DNA, the CDR3 is TGTGCCAGTAGTATCAGGGCAGGTTTTAACTATGGCTACACCTTC.

The V call is TRBV30, the J call TRBJ2-3, with D perhaps assigned TRBD1 or TRBD2 (5 bases each). This CDR3 has 15 amino acids. The V gene lost 3 bases and the J gene lost 3 bases, with 16 bases spanning the gap. Germline V gene sequence: CDR1 GTSNPN, CDR2 SVGIG (reference sequence). The CDR3, as DNA: TGTGCCTGGAGCGGGGACCTCTTAGGAACAGATACGCAGTATTTT. Its protein is CAWSGDLLGTDTQYF.

V is TRBV13 and J is TRBJ2-2; 9 nucleotides match TRBD1. Looked up from germline, CDR1 is PRHDT and CDR2 is FYEKMQ (reference sequence). This CDR3 contains 14 residues. The V segment lost 10 bases and the J segment 7 bases; nucleotides outside the gene matches: 10. The CDR3 region has the DNA TGTGCCACACGAACAGGGGGCCGAAACGGGGAGCTGTTTTTT. Its translation is CATRTGGRNGELFF. Full variable domain (rest looked up from reference TRBV13 and TRBJ2-2): AAGVIQSPRHLIKEKRETATLKCYPIPRHDTVYWYQQGPGQDPQFLISFYEKMQSDKGSIPDRFSAQQFSDYHSELNMSSLELGDSALYFCATRTGGRNGELFFGEGSRLTVL.

V is TRBV5-5 and J is TRBJ2-2; TRBD1 matches 9 bases. Germline V gene sequence: CDR1 SGHKS, CDR2 YYEKEE (reference sequence). The CDR3 extends over 15 amino acids. Unmatched junction bases numbered 6, after V lost 4 bases and J lost 5 bases. CDR3: CASSQGQGRTGELFF. CDR3 in DNA: TGTGCCAGCAGCCAAGGACAGGGGAGGACCGGGGAGCTGTTTTTT.

V gene TRBV11-2 combines with J gene TRBJ2-7; perhaps TRBD2 as D (6 bases). Germline CDR1 and CDR2: SGHAT and FQNNGV. This CDR3 comprises 14 residues. Trimming took off 0 bases at V and 3 bases at J, with 9 bases between the two ends. CDR3 in amino acids: CASSLEEGFYEQYF. The CDR3 DNA reads as TGTGCCAGCAGCTTAGAGGAGGGCTTCTACGAGCAGTACTTC.

The chain couples TRBV2 to TRBJ1-3, with TRBD1 matching over 9 bases. Germline V gene data show CDR1 as SNHLY and CDR2 as FYNNEI. The J segment lost 0 bases and the V segment lost 6 bases, leaving 3 bases of the junction unmatched. The CDR3 covers 15 residues. The CDR3 loop is CASRGTGRSGNTIYF. CDR3 sequence (DNA): TGTGCCAGCAGGGGGACAGGGCGCTCTGGAAACACCATATATTTT.

This clone appeared once. The chain joins TRBV7-2 to TRBJ2-5; D is possibly TRBD2 (7 bases). V was trimmed by 3 bases and J by 4 bases, leaving 15 bases between them. Germline V gene lookup returns CDR1 SGHTA and CDR2 FQGNSA. The CDR3 runs 15 residues. Here the CDR3 reads CASSFGGHLTETQYF. The CDR3 nucleotides are TGTGCCAGCAGCTTCGGGGGGCACCTAACAGAGACCCAGTACTTC.

The chain links TRBV7-9 to TRBJ1-2; the match to TRBD1 covers 7 bases. The V gene's germline CDR1 is SEHNR and CDR2 FQNEAQ (reference sequence). This CDR3 region has 14 residues. V lost 5 bases to trimming and J lost 8 bases; unmatched junction nucleotides: 11. The CDR3 nucleotides are TGTGCCAGCAGCCCCAGCGCAGGGGGTTACGGCTACACCTTC. Its protein product is CASSPSAGGYGYTF.